One sample yielded the 2 T cell receptor beta chains listed below, sequenced in a study of T cell repertoires in cytomegalovirus infection. TCRdb redid the calling of the reads with MiXCR, one entry per CDR3 protein. In the table there are 650,000 to 850,000 distinct CDR3 sequences, just under 30% of which are singletons. What these receptors recognize is not known. The sample here was cultured CD8+ T cells from PBMCs, taken from culture after CMV antigen stimulation. Source of these receptors: a human donor in good health (CMV status not recorded). Some clones in this sample may be carry-over from other donors' samples.

In its sample, this clonotype was seen a few times. This chain links TRBV6-2 or TRBV6-3 with TRBJ2-7, with D perhaps TRBD2 (5 bases). V shed 2 bases and J shed 2 bases, with 7 bases lying between them. Germline loops: CDR1 MNHEY, CDR2 SVGEGT. This CDR3 region has 13 residues. CDR3 in amino acids: CASSYVGAYEQYV. The CDR3 nucleotides are TGTGCCAGCAGTTACGTCGGGGCCTACGAGCAGTACGTC.

V and J are TRBV27 and TRBJ2-7, with 7 bases identical to TRBD1. J gave up 6 bases and V 2 bases, and 10 bases lay outside the gene matches. There are 15 residues in the CDR3. From germline, CDR1 is MNHEY and CDR2 SMNVEV (reference sequence). This chain's CDR3 is CASSLGTGVGVEQYV. CDR3 sequence (DNA): TGTGCCAGCAGTTTAGGTACAGGGGTGGGAGTCGAGCAGTACGTC.